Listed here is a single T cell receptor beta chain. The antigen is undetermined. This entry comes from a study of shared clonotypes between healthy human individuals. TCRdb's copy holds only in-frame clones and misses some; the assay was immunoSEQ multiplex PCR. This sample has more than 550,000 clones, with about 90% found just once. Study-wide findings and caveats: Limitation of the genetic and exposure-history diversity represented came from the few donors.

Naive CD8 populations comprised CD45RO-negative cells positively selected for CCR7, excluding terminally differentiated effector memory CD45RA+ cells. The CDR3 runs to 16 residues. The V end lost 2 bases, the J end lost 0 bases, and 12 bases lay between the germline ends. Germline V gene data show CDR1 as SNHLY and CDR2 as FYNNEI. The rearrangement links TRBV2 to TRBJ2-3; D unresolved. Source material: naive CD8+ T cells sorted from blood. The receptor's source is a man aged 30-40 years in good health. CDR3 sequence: CASSEIGQASTDTQYF. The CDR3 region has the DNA TGTGCCAGCAGTGAAATTGGTCAGGCTAGCACAGATACGCAGTATTTT.